This T cell receptor (beta chain) was documented in a study of blood T cells in healthy people across ages. The germline V gene encodes CDR1 SNHLY and CDR2 FYNNEI. Trimming stripped 1 base from V and 8 bases from J, with 14 bases between. This CDR3 has 15 amino acids. Sample-barcoded 5' priming and a J-beta primer mix drove a second PCR of about 6 to 12 cycles. Each CDR3 protein gets one entry after TCRdb re-called the 5' RACE reads with MiXCR. The sample lists approximately 1.5 million distinct CDR3 sequences, around 40% occurring once. The chain joins TRBV2 to TRBJ1-4; D is ambiguous. Sequencing was carried out using blood. The receptor was isolated from a woman younger than 30 in good health. For the CDR3, the DNA is TGTGCCAGCAGTGAAGTAGTCAGCAGTGGGGAAAAACTGTTTTTT. This encodes CASSEVVSSGEKLFF. The full variable domain, in which reference TRBV2 and TRBJ1-4 provide the parts outside the CDR3, is EPEVTQTPSHQVTQMGQEVILRCVPISNHLYFYWYRQILGQKVEFLVSFYNNEISEKSEIFDDQFSVERPDGSNFTLKIRSTKLEDSAMYFCASSEVVSSGEKLFFGSGTQLSVL.